These T cell receptor beta chains were read from a single sample in a study of cytomegalovirus exposure and HLA in healthy donors. Here immunoSEQ multiplex PCR was the method, and the copy in TCRdb shows in-frame clones only, minus some. This sample has approximately 160,000 clones, with 77% found just once. Sequencing was done on a sample of PBMCs. The receptors were gathered from a woman aged 25 to 39 in good health and CMV-seronegative. CDR3s leave out the opening cysteine and the closing phenylalanine or tryptophan.

j_gene	v_gene	CDR3aa
TRBJ2-2	TRBV29-1	SVPGGSTGELF
TRBJ1-5	TRBV7-6	ASSLVPYQDSADQPQH
TRBJ2-7	TRBV7-2	ASSLEQANYEQY
TRBJ1-3	TRBV5-1	ASSVGLSDSGNTIY
TRBJ1-2	TRBV5-6	ASSFYPDRAGYGYT
TRBJ1-2	TRBV28	ASSDPGIGGYT
TRBJ1-1	TRBV18	ASSPSRRTDTEAF
TRBJ1-2	TRBV30	AHSGPRKDYT
TRBJ1-1	TRBV9	ASSVGDSLNTEAF
TRBJ1-6	TRBV6-1	ASSEISGTGVSPLH
TRBJ2-7	TRBV7-9	SSSLVGGSYEQY
TRBJ1-4	TRBV7-9	ASSLAQNEKLF
TRBJ2-3	TRBV7-9	ASGRTDTQY
TRBJ2-6	TRBV30	ASPPAFSGANVLT
TRBJ1-2	TRBV19	ASSMTGTGRHYGYT
TRBJ1-5	TRBV6-6	ASSYGGGQPQH
TRBJ2-5	TRBV5-1	ASSSATGPETQY
TRBJ2-3	TRBV7-3	ASSLTSLAGVADTQY
TRBJ2-1	TRBV29-1	SVGLPWPYNEQF
TRBJ1-2	TRBV2	ASKVGQEI
TRBJ2-7	TRBV7-9	ASSWTGVGSYEQY
TRBJ2-5	TRBV9	ASSGTGAYQETQY
TRBJ1-5	TRBV6-1	ASSPAGGNQPQH
TRBJ1-4	TRBV2	ASSEQAATNEKLF
TRBJ2-7	TRBV6-1	ASSERLATYEQY
TRBJ2-7	TRBV5-4	ASSAGQVTWEQY
TRBJ2-7	TRBV6-1	ASISGQGFYEQY